The T cell receptor (beta chain) described here comes from a study of blood T cell repertoires in COVID-19 (dated by TCRdb to 2018 to 2021). Regarding the research as a whole: Samples from collaborators originated in the United States, Italy and Spain and spanned both the acute and convalescent phases of COVID-19. Where available, HLA class I and class II types were obtained from metadata supplied by the sample provider rather than from assay-based typing. The material from the prospective study consisted of cDNA or gDNA derived from T cells, B-cell-depleted T cells, or PBMCs. Deeply sampled blood TCRbeta repertoires from subjects exposed to, actively infected with, or recovered from COVID-19 were included in the dataset. Samples were obtained from the ongoing ImmuneRACE study (first 160 participants) and from roughly 1,300 subjects provided by 6 global collaborators. Sample metadata almost always included a de-identified subject ID, COVID-19 status, age in years and sex. The repertoires were made available in a free public database intended to serve as a resource for research on the immune response to SARS-CoV-2. Results and caveats for the whole study, not just this receptor: The amount of clinical and demographic metadata varied by source and participant and was provided uncurated.

Collaborating institutions collected whole blood in K2EDTA tubes following their own protocols. Collaborator samples were shipped for TCRbeta analysis as frozen whole blood, isolated PBMCs, or DNA extracted from either sample type. A note on this clone: Its antigen is not yet known. No base qualities exist here, and no much larger clone lies one base off it. The sample carries other DNA sequences with the same CDR3.

TCRbeta CDR3 regions were amplified from genomic DNA using the immunoSEQ Assay, a bias-controlled multiplex PCR. In the paper's pipeline: The number of nucleated cells in each sample was estimated by amplification of reference gene primers within the assay. To quantify the absolute abundance of each unique TCRbeta CDR3 rearrangement, sequence reads were collapsed and filtered. Productive Simpson clonality was computed per sample as the square root of Simpson's diversity index over productive rearrangements. Imported from immuneACCESS, the table was reduced by TCRdb to in-frame sequences with V and J called. These copies leave out some clones; in studies compared against another copy, an unresolved V gene accounts for under half, and the cause of the remainder is not known. Clone size and V and J calls were adopted from that table, with D and trimming inferred from the DNA. The sample table shows 200,000 to 300,000 clones, and around 90% are seen once. The ten largest make up 0.65% to 0.8% of the sample.

Specimen: peripheral blood. This receptor was identified in a human donor in a cohort sampled during active COVID-19.

The nucleotides read TGCGCCAGCAGCTTGTCGGCTAGCGGGGTCTATGAGCAGTACTTC. It specifies CASSLSASGVYEQYF. The rearranged chain carries TRBV5-1 and TRBJ2-7; 9 central bases correspond to TRBD2. Trimmed from V: 1 base; trimmed from J: 7 bases; junction bases lacking a gene match: 9. The germline V gene yields SGHRS for CDR1 and YFSETQ for CDR2. From its cysteine to its phenylalanine, the CDR3 spans 15 amino acids. Only the CDR3 portion is preserved as DNA: 45 bases, with reading frame beginning at the first base.